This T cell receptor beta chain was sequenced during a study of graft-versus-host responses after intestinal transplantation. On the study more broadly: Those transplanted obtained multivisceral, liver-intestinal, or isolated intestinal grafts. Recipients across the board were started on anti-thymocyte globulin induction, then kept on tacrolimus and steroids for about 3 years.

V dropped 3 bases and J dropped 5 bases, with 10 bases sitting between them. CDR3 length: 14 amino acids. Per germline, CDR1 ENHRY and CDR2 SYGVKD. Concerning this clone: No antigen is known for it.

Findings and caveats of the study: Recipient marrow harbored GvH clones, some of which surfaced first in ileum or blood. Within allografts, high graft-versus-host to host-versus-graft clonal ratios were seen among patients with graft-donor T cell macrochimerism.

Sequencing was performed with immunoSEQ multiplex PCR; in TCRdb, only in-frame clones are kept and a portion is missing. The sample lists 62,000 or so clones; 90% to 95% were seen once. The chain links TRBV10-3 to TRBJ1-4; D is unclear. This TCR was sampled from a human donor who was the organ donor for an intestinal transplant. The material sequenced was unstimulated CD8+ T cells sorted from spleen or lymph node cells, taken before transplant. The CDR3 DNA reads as TGTGCCATCAGTGATGTGTCGGGAAATGAAAAACTGTTTTTT. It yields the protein CAISDVSGNEKLFF.